These 29 T cell receptor beta chains came from one sample sequenced in a study of T cell changes during pregnancy in multiple sclerosis. The protocol was immunoSEQ multiplex PCR, while the TCRdb copy is restricted to in-frame clones and leaves out a portion. The table shows around 38,000 clones, with roughly 92% occurring only once. The sequences come from CD4+ T cells from peripheral blood mononuclear cells, collected in the third trimester of pregnancy. Source of these receptors: a female donor in good health, enrolled as a control in a pregnancy study.

This clone was counted once. The V gene is TRBV28, the J gene TRBJ1-1; maybe TRBD1 (5 bases). CDR3 length equals 15 residues. The germline gives CDR1 MDHEN, CDR2 SYDVKM. Between the trimmed V and J ends, which lost 7 bases and 4 bases, there was a span of 19 bases. The CDR3 spells CASIPATGGSTEAFF. In DNA, the CDR3 is TGTGCCAGCATCCCCGCGACGGGGGGTAGCACTGAAGCTTTCTTT.

This chain uses TRBV5-6 with TRBJ2-1, with TRBD1 as a possible D gene (5 bases). V was trimmed by 2 bases and J by 4 bases, leaving 7 bases between them. Germline lookup yields CDR1 SGHDT and CDR2 YYEEEE. CDR3 length equals 13 residues. The CDR3 loop is CASSFKGYNEQFF. CDR3 DNA sequence: TGTGCCAGCAGCTTTAAGGGGTACAATGAGCAGTTCTTC.

This chain uses TRBV5-6 with TRBJ1-2; D not resolved. CDR1 SGHDT and CDR2 YYEEEE come from the germline V gene. The CDR3 is 15 amino acids. V was clipped by 2 bases and J by 4 bases, with 15 bases between them. CDR3 loop: CASSFTSGSSYGYTF. CDR3 bases: TGTGCCAGCAGCTTCACTAGTGGCAGTTCCTATGGCTACACCTTC.

This chain joins TRBV7-2 and TRBJ1-2, with TRBD1 identical over 9 bases. Trimming cost V 5 bases and J 8 bases; bases outside gene matches: 12. This CDR3 spans 15 amino acids. Per germline, CDR1 SGHTA and CDR2 FQGNSA. DNA for the CDR3: TGTGCCAGCAGCCCTTTGGGACAGGGAGGATACGGCTACACCTTC. The encoded protein is CASSPLGQGGYGYTF. The full variable domain, in which reference TRBV7-2 and TRBJ1-2 provide the parts outside the CDR3, is GAGVSQSPSNKVTEKGKDVELRCDPISGHTALYWYRQSLGQGLEFLIYFQGNSAPDKSGLPSDRFSAERTGGSVSTLTIQRTQQEDSAVYLCASSPLGQGGYGYTFGSGTRLTVV.

The rearrangement links TRBV9 to TRBJ2-2; 14 bases fit TRBD2. This CDR3 is built from 16 residues. Losses at the gene ends were 2 bases for V and 7 bases for J; bases not matched to a gene: 4. The V gene's germline CDR1 is SGDLS and CDR2 YYNGEE. This CDR3 reads CASSVRLAGGIGELFF. The CDR3 coding sequence is TGTGCCAGCAGCGTGAGACTAGCGGGGGGGATCGGGGAGCTGTTTTTT.

The chain couples TRBV7-2 to TRBJ1-4; D possibly corresponds to TRBD1 (6 bases). Germline V CDR1 and CDR2: SGHTA, FQGNSA. Trimming left V 3 bases short and J 5 bases short, with 10 bases between. CDR3 size: 14 residues. The DNA for the CDR3 is TGTGCCAGCAGCTTGGGGCAGGGGAATGAAAAACTGTTTTTT. Translated: CASSLGQGNEKLFF.

This sequence joins TRBV4-1 and TRBJ1-6; 8 nucleotides align to TRBD1. Germline lookup yields CDR1 MGHRA and CDR2 YSYEKL. V lost 3 bases and J lost 7; bases outside the gene matches: 8. The CDR3 is made up of 16 amino acids. The CDR3 is CASSHPGQGYNSPLHF. In DNA, the CDR3 is TGCGCCAGCAGCCATCCCGGACAGGGTTACAATTCACCCCTCCACTTT.

V usage is TRBV6-5 and J usage is TRBJ2-7, with D possibly matching TRBD2 (6 bases). The germline CDR1 and CDR2 sequences are MNHEY and SVGAGI. This CDR3 has 12 residues. Trimming pared 6 bases from V and 3 bases from J, leaving 9 bases between. The CDR3 reads CASSRGSYEQYF. CDR3 bases: TGTGCCAGCAGCCGGGGGAGCTACGAGCAGTACTTC.

The gene calls are TRBV6-1 and TRBJ2-3, with TRBD2 matching 9 bases. The V gene end was trimmed by 8 bases and the J gene end by 3 bases; junction bases not matched to a gene: 6. Per germline, CDR1 MNHNS and CDR2 SASEGT. CDR3 length equals 14 residues. The CDR3 sequence: CASSLAGTTDTQYF. The CDR3 DNA reads TGTGCCAGCTCTCTAGCGGGGACGACAGATACGCAGTATTTT.

This chain links TRBV2 with TRBJ2-5; 8 nucleotides align to TRBD1. J gave up 5 bases and V 4 bases, and 9 bases lay outside the gene matches. The CDR3 length is 15 residues. Germline CDR1 SNHLY, CDR2 FYNNEI. The CDR3 region is CASSVRRGRGETQYF. DNA for the CDR3: TGTGCCAGCAGTGTGCGCAGGGGGCGCGGGGAGACCCAGTACTTC. Full variable domain (rest looked up from reference TRBV2 and TRBJ2-5): EPEVTQTPSHQVTQMGQEVILRCVPISNHLYFYWYRQILGQKVEFLVSFYNNEISEKSEIFDDQFSVERPDGSNFTLKIRSTKLEDSAMYFCASSVRRGRGETQYFGPGTRLLVL.

The chain joins TRBV7-2 to TRBJ1-6; 7 nucleotides agree with TRBD1. Unmatched junction bases numbered 3, after V lost 5 bases and J lost 2 bases. The CDR3 runs to 15 residues. CDR1 is SGHTA and CDR2 is FQGNSA in the germline V gene. Here the CDR3 DNA reads TGTGCCAGCAGCCCCACAGGGGCCTATAATTCACCCCTCCACTTT. Encoded protein: CASSPTGAYNSPLHF.

The V call is TRBV6-5, the J call TRBJ1-4; D is unresolved. The CDR3 sequence is 15 residues long. From germline, CDR1 is MNHEY and CDR2 SVGAGI. The ends were cut back, 0 bases at V and 10 bases at J, with 15 bases in the middle. Written as DNA, the CDR3 is TGTGCCAGCAGTTACTCGTTTGATGCGGTCGGAAAACTGTTTTTT. It yields the protein CASSYSFDAVGKLFF.

This chain links TRBV2 with TRBJ1-6; 7 nucleotides agree with TRBD1. Germline CDR1 is SNHLY and CDR2 is FYNNEI. The trim removed 6 bases at V and 3 bases at J, leaving 5 bases unmatched. The CDR3 totals 15 residues. The CDR3 sequence: CASSGTDFYNSPLHF. CDR3 bases: TGTGCCAGCAGCGGGACAGACTTCTATAATTCACCCCTCCACTTT.

V and J are TRBV2 and TRBJ1-1, with 7 bases that match TRBD1. Germline lookup yields CDR1 SNHLY and CDR2 FYNNEI. The CDR3 loop spans 14 amino acids. Trimming removed 6 bases from V and 5 bases from J; junction bases left unmatched: 9. Written as DNA, the CDR3 is TGTGCCAGCAGCCAACAGGGGTCGGGTACTGAAGCTTTCTTT. This translates into CASSQQGSGTEAFF. Together with reference TRBV2 and TRBJ1-1, the CDR3 gives the full variable domain: EPEVTQTPSHQVTQMGQEVILRCVPISNHLYFYWYRQILGQKVEFLVSFYNNEISEKSEIFDDQFSVERPDGSNFTLKIRSTKLEDSAMYFCASSQQGSGTEAFFGQGTRLTVV.

The chain employs TRBV6-5 and TRBJ1-1; 7 bases line up with TRBD1. The germline V gene encodes CDR1 MNHEY and CDR2 SVGAGI. This CDR3 region has 15 residues. The V segment lost 5 bases and the J segment 5 bases; nucleotides outside the gene matches: 11. CDR3 DNA sequence: TGTGCCAGCAGTCGGAAGGGGGCAGGAGGGACTGAAGCTTTCTTT. As protein: CASSRKGAGGTEAFF.

This chain uses TRBV7-2 with TRBJ1-5; 7 bases are a match to TRBD1. The CDR3 spans 15 residues. V gave up 6 bases and J gave up 4 bases; unmatched junction bases: 9. Germline CDR1 SGHTA, CDR2 FQGNSA. The CDR3 sequence: CASSNRGGPNQPQHF. CDR3 in DNA: TGTGCCAGCAGTAACAGGGGTGGCCCAAATCAGCCCCAGCATTTT.

The CDR3 here is CASSRTGTGEAFF. CDR3 bases: TGTGCCAGCAGTCGGACCGGGACAGGGGAAGCTTTCTTT. The rearrangement joins TRBV7-6 to TRBJ1-1; the match to TRBD1 covers 9 bases. This CDR3 is built from 13 residues. From germline, CDR1 is SGHVS and CDR2 FNYEAQ. Trimming cost V 6 bases and J 8 bases; bases outside gene matches: 7.

The V call is TRBV9, the J call TRBJ2-3; D perhaps matches TRBD1 (6 bases). CDR3 length: 15 amino acids. Germline V gene lookup returns CDR1 SGDLS and CDR2 YYNGEE. The V end lost 2 bases, the J end lost 0 bases, and 10 bases lay between the germline ends. The CDR3 DNA reads TGTGCCAGCAGCGTCCGGGACACTAGCACAGATACGCAGTATTTT. Protein: CASSVRDTSTDTQYF.

A single count supports this clone. The chain recombines TRBV9 with TRBJ2-1, with 10 bases lining up with TRBD2. The trim removed 4 bases at V and 10 bases at J, leaving 11 bases unmatched. Per the germline V gene, CDR1 is SGDLS and CDR2 is YYNGEE. The CDR3 extends over 15 amino acids. The CDR3 sequence is CASSPSGGGLGEQFF. As DNA, the CDR3 is TGTGCCAGCAGCCCCAGCGGGGGGGGCCTCGGGGAGCAGTTCTTC.

This chain uses TRBV5-5 with TRBJ1-4; unclear D gene. With 4 bases removed from V and 0 bases from J, the gap between germline ends came to 7 bases. CDR3 length: 14 residues. The germline CDR1 and CDR2 sequences are SGHKS and YYEKEE (reference sequence). This chain's CDR3 is CASSLTATNEKLFF. The DNA of the CDR3 is TGTGCCAGCAGCCTAACGGCAACTAATGAAAAACTGTTTTTT.

This rearrangement joins TRBV10-2 to TRBJ2-5, with 11 bases lining up with TRBD2. Germline CDR1 WSHSY, CDR2 SAAADI. V lost 5 bases, J lost 0 bases, and 14 bases stayed unmatched. This CDR3 spans 19 amino acids. The CDR3 nucleotides are TGCGCCAGCAGTAACCGGAGGCTAGCGGGGGGTCGCCACCAAGAGACCCAGTACTTC. Amino acids: CASSNRRLAGGRHQETQYF.

The chain has TRBV18 and TRBJ2-1; 8 nucleotides match TRBD1. Germline CDR1 and CDR2: KGHSH and LQKENI. The V segment lost 3 bases and the J segment 12 bases; nucleotides outside the gene matches: 7. This CDR3 contains 13 residues. The CDR3, as DNA: TGTGCCAGCTCACCTATCGACAGGGGCCTGCAGTTCTTC. It yields the protein CASSPIDRGLQFF.

The table lists this clone with a few counts. This chain uses TRBV28 with TRBJ1-2; 8 bases agree with TRBD1. V shed 5 bases and J 4 bases; nucleotides not matched to a gene: 9. Germline CDR1 and CDR2: MDHEN and SYDVKM. This CDR3 has 15 residues. In DNA form, the CDR3 reads TGTGCCAGCAGTGTTCCCGGGACAGGACTCTATGGCTACACCTTC. Translated: CASSVPGTGLYGYTF.

This clone was counted once. The rearrangement uses TRBV28 and TRBJ1-5, with a weak D call TRBD1 (5 bases). The CDR3 totals 13 residues. Trimming shortened V by 6 bases and J by 6 bases, and 12 bases separated the two germline ends. Germline loops: CDR1 MDHEN, CDR2 SYDVKM. The CDR3: CASRSIGGQPQHF. CDR3 in DNA: TGTGCCAGCAGATCTATCGGGGGTCAGCCCCAGCATTTT.

The chain is built from TRBV5-1 and TRBJ2-2; 7 bases line up with TRBD1. Germline-derived CDR1 and CDR2 are SGHRS and YFSETQ. The V gene end was trimmed by 4 bases and the J gene end by 7 bases; junction bases not matched to a gene: 10. CDR3 length: 15 amino acids. CDR3 sequence: CASSPRQGVGGELFF. DNA for the CDR3: TGCGCCAGCAGCCCCCGACAGGGAGTAGGCGGGGAGCTGTTTTTT.

The V gene is TRBV7-2, the J gene TRBJ1-5; the D gene is possibly TRBD1 (5 bases). Germline V CDR1 and CDR2: SGHTA, FQGNSA. The length of the CDR3 is 16 residues. Trimming removed 5 bases from V and 5 bases from J, with 19 bases in between. The CDR3 loop is CASSRNLGGLDQPQHF. CDR3 nucleotides: TGTGCCAGCAGCCGTAACCTGGGGGGTCTAGATCAGCCCCAGCATTTT.

The chain employs TRBV20-1 and TRBJ1-1; no reliable D call. The germline V and J ends were trimmed by 2 bases and 8 bases, with 9 bases remaining between them. CDR1 and CDR2 from the germline V gene are DFQATT and SNEGSKA (reference sequence). The CDR3 runs 11 residues. The CDR3 loop reads CSARPLEEAFF. The CDR3 coding sequence is TGCAGTGCTAGACCACTTGAGGAAGCTTTCTTT.

In DNA form, the CDR3 reads TGTGCCACCAGCAGGGGTGGACATCCCTCTGGAAACACCATATATTTT. It codes for CATSRGGHPSGNTIYF. This chain links TRBV15 with TRBJ1-3; perhaps TRBD1 as D (5 bases). There are 16 residues in the CDR3. Trimming shortened V by 3 bases and J by 0 bases, and 12 bases separated the two germline ends. The germline V gene has CDR1 LNHNV and CDR2 YYDKDF (reference sequence). Complete variable domain (other parts from reference TRBV15 and TRBJ1-3): DAMVIQNPRYQVTQFGKPVTLSCSQTLNHNVMYWYQQKSSQAPKLLFHYYDKDFNNEADTPDNFQSRRPNTSFCFLDIRSPGLGDTAMYLCATSRGGHPSGNTIYFGEGSWLTVV.

The chain has TRBV18 and TRBJ1-1; the match to TRBD1 covers 8 bases. The germline V gene encodes CDR1 KGHSH and CDR2 LQKENI. V lost 4 bases and J lost 7; bases outside the gene matches: 5. The CDR3 is 13 amino acids. CDR3 DNA sequence: TGTGCCAGCTCACGACAGGGGATGGGTGAAGCTTTCTTT. The encoded protein is CASSRQGMGEAFF.